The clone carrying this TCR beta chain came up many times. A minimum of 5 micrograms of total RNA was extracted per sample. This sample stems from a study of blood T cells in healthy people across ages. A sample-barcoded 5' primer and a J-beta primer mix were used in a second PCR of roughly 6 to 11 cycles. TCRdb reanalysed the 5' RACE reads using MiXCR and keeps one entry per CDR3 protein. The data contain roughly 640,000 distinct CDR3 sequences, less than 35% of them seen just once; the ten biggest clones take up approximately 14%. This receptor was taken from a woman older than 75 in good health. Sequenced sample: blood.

CDR3 sequence (DNA): TGTGCCAGCAGTTACTCGAAGGGACAGGCCCAGCATTTT. The encoded protein is CASSYSKGQAQHF. The chain combines TRBV6-5 with TRBJ1-5; 8 bases agree with TRBD1. V was pared by 0 bases and J by 11 bases, with 3 bases of the junction left unmatched. The CDR3 is 13 residues long. Germline V gene sequence: CDR1 MNHEY, CDR2 SVGAGI.